This TCR beta chain came from a study of T cells in Graves' hyperthyroidism and ophthalmopathy. Findings and caveats of the study: Model-based prediction identified ophthalmopathy a median around seven months prior to its onset. Most clonotypes that expanded in the thyroid above 0.001 also showed up in blood. Patients with ophthalmopathy were separated from those with stable hyperthyroidism by a 13 V-J model.

Researchers took RNA transcripts and amplified the TCR beta CDR3 regions from them. A set of HTBI primers served as the primers for a first-round RT-PCR of the TCR CDR3. TCRdb re-called the multiplex PCR reads with MiXCR, one entry per CDR3 protein. Here the sample spans about 270,000 distinct CDR3 sequences, 22% being singletons. CDR1 and CDR2 (germline): DFQATT, SNEGSKA (reference sequence). The V gene lost 0 bases and the J gene lost 0 bases, with 15 bases spanning the gap. The length of the CDR3 is 17 residues. As to this clonotype: Its cognate antigen is unknown.

Reasons for excluding patients were uncontrolled infection, other autoimmune disease, pregnancy or lactation. The V and J genes are TRBV20-1 and TRBJ2-1; D may be TRBD2 (5 bases). The sequence came from a man between 25 and 39 years old with Graves' ophthalmopathy. Sample: blood. The CDR3 region is CSAREVLALSSYNEQFF. The CDR3 DNA is TGCAGTGCTAGAGAAGTATTAGCGCTTAGCTCCTACAATGAGCAGTTCTTC.